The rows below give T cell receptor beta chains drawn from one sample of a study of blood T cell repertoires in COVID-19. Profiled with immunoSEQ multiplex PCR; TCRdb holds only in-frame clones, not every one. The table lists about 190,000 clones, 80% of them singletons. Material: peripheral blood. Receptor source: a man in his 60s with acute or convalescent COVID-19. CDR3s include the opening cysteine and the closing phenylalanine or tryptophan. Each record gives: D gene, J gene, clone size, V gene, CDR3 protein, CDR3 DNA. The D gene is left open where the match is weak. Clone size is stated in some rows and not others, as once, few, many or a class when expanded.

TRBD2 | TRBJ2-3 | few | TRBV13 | CASSSSSGGGPDTQYF | TGTGCCAGCAGCTCCAGTAGCGGGGGGGGCCCAGATACGCAGTATTTT
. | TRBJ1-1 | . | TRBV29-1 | CSGGPRGEAFF | TGCAGCGGGGGTCCTAGGGGTGAAGCTTTCTTT
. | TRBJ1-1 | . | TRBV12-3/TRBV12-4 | CASSFSSNTEAFF | TGTGCCAGCAGTTTTAGTTCGAACACTGAAGCTTTCTTT
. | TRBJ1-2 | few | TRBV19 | CASSIVNLGQGTFGYTF | TGTGCCAGTAGTATAGTTAATTTGGGGCAGGGGACATTCGGCTACACCTTC
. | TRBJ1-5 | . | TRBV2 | CASRRDNGNQPQHF | TGTGCCAGCAGGAGGGACAATGGGAATCAGCCCCAGCATTTT
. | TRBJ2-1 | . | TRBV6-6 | CASSYSTGSSYNEQFF | TGTGCCAGCAGTTACTCGACCGGGAGCTCCTACAATGAGCAGTTCTTC
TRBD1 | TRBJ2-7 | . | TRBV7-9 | CASSLAGDRGFYEQYF | TGTGCCAGCAGCTTAGCTGGGGACAGGGGCTTCTACGAGCAGTACTTC
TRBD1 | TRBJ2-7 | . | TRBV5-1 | CASSPGQGAYEQYF | TGCGCCAGCAGCCCGGGACAGGGGGCGTACGAGCAGTACTTC
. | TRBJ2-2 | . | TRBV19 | CASSIFSWGANTGELFF | TGTGCCAGTAGTATCTTTTCATGGGGCGCGAACACCGGGGAGCTGTTTTTT
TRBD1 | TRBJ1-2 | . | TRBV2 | CASSLPGGAYGYTF | TGTGCCAGCAGCCTTCCAGGGGGCGCCTATGGCTACACCTTC
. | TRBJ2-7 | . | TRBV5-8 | CASGPPGHRYYEQYF | TGTGCCAGCGGCCCACCGGGACACAGGTACTACGAGCAGTACTTC
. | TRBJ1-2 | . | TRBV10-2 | CASMVDSYGYTF | TGCGCCAGCATGGTAGATAGCTATGGCTACACCTTC
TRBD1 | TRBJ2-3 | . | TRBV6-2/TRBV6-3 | CASSWGQNKGTDTQYF | TGTGCCAGCAGTTGGGGACAGAATAAGGGAACAGATACGCAGTATTTT
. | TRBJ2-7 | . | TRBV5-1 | CASSLDQGMSYEQYF | TGCGCCAGCAGCTTAGATCAGGGGATGTCCTACGAGCAGTACTTC
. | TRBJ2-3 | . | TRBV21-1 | CASSKGGRGTDTQYF | TGTGCCAGCAGCAAAGGAGGCAGGGGCACAGATACGCAGTATTTT
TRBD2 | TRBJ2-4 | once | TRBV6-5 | CASSYSSGGNIQYF | TGTGCCAGCAGTTACTCGAGCGGGGGGAACATTCAGTACTTC
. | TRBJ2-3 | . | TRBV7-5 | CARTKSPGRPDTQYF | TGTGCCAGAACGAAGTCCCCGGGGAGGCCAGATACGCAGTATTTT
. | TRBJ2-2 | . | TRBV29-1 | CSAIWALNTGELFF | TGCAGCGCCATATGGGCACTGAACACCGGGGAGCTGTTTTTT
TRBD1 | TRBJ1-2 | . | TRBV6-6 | CASSYSGGIYGYTF | TGTGCCAGCAGTTACTCAGGGGGCATTTATGGCTACACCTTC
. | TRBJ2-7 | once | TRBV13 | CASSLRLSYEQYF | TGTGCCAGCAGCTTGCGACTCTCCTACGAGCAGTACTTC
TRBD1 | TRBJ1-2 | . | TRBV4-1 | CASSQGQGANYGYTF | TGCGCCAGCAGCCAAGGACAGGGAGCTAACTATGGCTACACCTTC
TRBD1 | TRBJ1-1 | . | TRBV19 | CASRRPIGQGDAEAFF | TGTGCCAGTAGGCGCCCGATCGGACAGGGGGACGCTGAAGCTTTCTTT
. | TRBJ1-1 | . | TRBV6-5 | CASRRATAMNTEAFF | TGTGCCAGCAGAAGGGCGACAGCCATGAACACTGAAGCTTTCTTT
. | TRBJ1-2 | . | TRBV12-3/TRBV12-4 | CASRPNRDGYTF | TGTGCCAGCAGACCTAACAGGGATGGCTACACCTTC
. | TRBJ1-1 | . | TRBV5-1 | CASSFLLNTEAFF | TGCGCCAGCAGCTTCCTTCTGAACACTGAAGCTTTCTTT
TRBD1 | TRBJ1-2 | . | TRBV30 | CAWDPQGVGYGYTF | TGTGCCTGGGATCCACAGGGGGTAGGGTATGGCTACACCTTC
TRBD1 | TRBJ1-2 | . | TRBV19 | CASSTTGGNLGGYTF | TGTGCCAGTAGTACGACAGGGGGCAACTTAGGAGGCTACACCTTC
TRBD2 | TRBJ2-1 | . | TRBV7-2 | CASSLRAGGYNEQFF | TGTGCCAGCAGCTTACGGGCGGGGGGGTACAATGAGCAGTTCTTC
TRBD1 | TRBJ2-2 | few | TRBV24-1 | CATGHRDRGRTGELFF | TGTGCCACCGGACACCGGGACAGGGGGCGCACCGGGGAGCTGTTTTTT
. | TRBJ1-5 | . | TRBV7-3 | CASSRGSNQPQHF | TGTGCCAGCAGCCGGGGGAGCAATCAGCCCCAGCATTTT
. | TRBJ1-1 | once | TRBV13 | CASSLVARNTEAFF | TGTGCCAGCAGCTTAGTGGCCAGGAACACTGAAGCTTTCTTT
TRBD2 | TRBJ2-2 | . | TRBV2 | CASSYGTSGHTGELFF | TGTGCCAGCAGCTATGGGACTAGCGGACACACCGGGGAGCTGTTTTTT
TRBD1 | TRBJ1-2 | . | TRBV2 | CASRGDRAGHGYTF | TGTGCCAGCAGGGGGGACAGAGCGGGCCATGGCTACACCTTC
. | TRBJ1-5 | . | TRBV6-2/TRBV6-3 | CASSLRRVHQPQHF | TGTGCCAGCAGTCTCCGACGGGTACATCAGCCCCAGCATTTT
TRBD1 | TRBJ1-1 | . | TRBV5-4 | CASSLAGGGTEAFF | TGTGCCAGCAGCTTGGCAGGGGGCGGCACTGAAGCTTTCTTT
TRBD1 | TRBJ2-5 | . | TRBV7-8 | CASSLDRGETQYF | TGTGCCAGCAGCTTAGACAGGGGAGAGACCCAGTACTTC
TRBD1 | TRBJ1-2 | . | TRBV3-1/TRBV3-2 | CASSQSQDRAYGYTF | TGTGCCAGCAGCCAAAGTCAGGACAGGGCTTACGGCTACACCTTC
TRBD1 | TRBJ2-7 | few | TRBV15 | CATSRDRLTGSSSYEQYF | TGTGCCACCAGCAGAGATCGGTTGACAGGGTCCTCGTCCTACGAGCAGTACTTC
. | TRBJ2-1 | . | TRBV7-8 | CASSLMGGPNWEQFF | TGTGCCAGCAGCTTAATGGGGGGGCCTAACTGGGAGCAGTTCTTC
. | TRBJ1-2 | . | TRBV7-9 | CAGSLSTGYGGGYTF | TGTGCCGGCAGCTTGTCTACAGGGTACGGAGGCGGCTACACCTTC
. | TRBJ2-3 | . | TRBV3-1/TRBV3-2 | CASSHLSSTDTQYF | TGTGCCAGCAGCCATTTATCTAGCACAGATACGCAGTATTTT
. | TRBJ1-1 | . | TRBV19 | CASSIRGTMNTEAFF | TGTGCCAGTAGTATTAGGGGTACTATGAACACTGAAGCTTTCTTT
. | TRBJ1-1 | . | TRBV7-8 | CASSPQRTEAFF | TGTGCCAGCAGCCCTCAGAGGACTGAAGCTTTCTTT
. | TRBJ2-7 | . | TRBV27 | CASSPILTGMEQYF | TGTGCCAGCAGTCCGATTCTCACAGGGATGGAGCAGTACTTC
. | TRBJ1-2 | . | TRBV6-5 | CASGRTSRYTF | TGTGCCAGCGGAAGGACATCTAGGTACACCTTC
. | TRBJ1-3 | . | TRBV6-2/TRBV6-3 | CASSQAPGSSGNTIYF | TGTGCCAGCAGTCAAGCCCCGGGATCGTCTGGAAACACCATATATTTT
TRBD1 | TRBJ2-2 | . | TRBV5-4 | CASSPTGQGKTGELFF | TGTGCCAGCAGCCCGACGGGACAGGGTAAAACCGGGGAGCTGTTTTTT
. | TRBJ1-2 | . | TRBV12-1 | CASSFLIAGYGYTF | TGTGCCAGCAGCTTTTTGATTGCAGGGTATGGCTACACCTTC
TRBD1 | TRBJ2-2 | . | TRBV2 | CASRGQGLANTGELFF | TGTGCCAGCAGGGGACAGGGCCTCGCGAACACCGGGGAGCTGTTTTTT
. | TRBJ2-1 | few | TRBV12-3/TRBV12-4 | CASSSTAYNEQFF | TGTGCCAGCAGTTCGACAGCTTACAATGAGCAGTTCTTC
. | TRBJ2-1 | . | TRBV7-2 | CASSLALNEQFF | TGTGCCAGCAGCTTAGCTCTCAATGAGCAGTTCTTC
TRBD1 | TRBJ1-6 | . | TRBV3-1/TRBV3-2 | CASRRQGYDSPLHF | TGTGCCAGCAGGCGACAGGGTTACGATTCACCCCTCCACTTT
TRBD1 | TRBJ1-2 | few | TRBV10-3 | CAISDTGGVGYGYTF | TGTGCCATCAGTGATACAGGGGGAGTTGGCTATGGCTACACCTTC
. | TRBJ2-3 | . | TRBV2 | CASSEGLAADTQYF | TGTGCCAGCAGTGAAGGGTTAGCGGCAGATACGCAGTATTTT